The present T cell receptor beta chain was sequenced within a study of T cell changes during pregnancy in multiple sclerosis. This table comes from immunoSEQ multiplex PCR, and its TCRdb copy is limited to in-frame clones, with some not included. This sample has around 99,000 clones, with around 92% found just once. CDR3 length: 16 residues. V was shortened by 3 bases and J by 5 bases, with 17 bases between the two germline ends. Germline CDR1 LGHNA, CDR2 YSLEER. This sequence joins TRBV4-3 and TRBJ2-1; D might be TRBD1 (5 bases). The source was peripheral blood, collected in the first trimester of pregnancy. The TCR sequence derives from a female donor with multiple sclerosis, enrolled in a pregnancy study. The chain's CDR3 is CASSHPDWWGNNEQFF. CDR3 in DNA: TGCGCCAGCAGCCATCCTGACTGGTGGGGCAACAATGAGCAGTTCTTC.